Sequencing of this TCR beta chain was carried out in a study of shared T cell receptors in the human thymus. Assay used: immunoSEQ multiplex PCR; TCRdb lists only in-frame clones, some missing. The table records hundreds of thousands of clones, 80% to 90% of them present only once. About this clone itself: At one boundary the junction diverges from the germline segment, which might be a read error. The sample has other DNA sequences that encode this CDR3 too.

The germline CDR1 and CDR2 sequences are SNHLY and FYNNEI. CDR3 length: 14 amino acids. These data were likewise used in another study, on human thymus T cells. From that second work: Thymus tissue was removed during corrective cardiac surgery. Thymic and blood repertoires appeared to show biased V and J gene usage. Related research reported highly overlapping thymic repertoires among unrelated individuals.

Sequenced: thymocytes. The sequence was obtained from a boy younger than two with a congenital heart defect. This chain joins TRBV2 and TRBJ1-5; D remains ambiguous. The CDR3 loop reads CASSEVQSNQPQHF. As DNA, the CDR3 is TGTGCCAGCAGTGAAGTTCAAAGCAATCAACCCCAGCATTTT.